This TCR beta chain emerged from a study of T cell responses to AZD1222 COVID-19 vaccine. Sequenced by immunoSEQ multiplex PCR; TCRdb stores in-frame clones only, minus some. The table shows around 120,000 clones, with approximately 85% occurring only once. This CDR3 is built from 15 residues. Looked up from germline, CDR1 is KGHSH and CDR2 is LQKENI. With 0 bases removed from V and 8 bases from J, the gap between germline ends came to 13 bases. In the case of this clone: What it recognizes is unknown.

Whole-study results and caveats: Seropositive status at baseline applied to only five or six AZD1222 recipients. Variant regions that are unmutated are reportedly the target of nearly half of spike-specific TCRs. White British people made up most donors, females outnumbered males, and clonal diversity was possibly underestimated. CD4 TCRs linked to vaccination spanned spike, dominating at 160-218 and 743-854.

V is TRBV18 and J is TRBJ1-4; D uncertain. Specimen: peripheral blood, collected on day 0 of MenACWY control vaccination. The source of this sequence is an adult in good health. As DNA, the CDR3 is TGTGCCAGCTCACCACCGGGGTCTCCTCAAGAAAAACTGTTTTTT. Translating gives CASSPPGSPQEKLFF.